This T cell receptor (beta chain) was identified in a study of blood T cell repertoires in COVID-19. This table comes from immunoSEQ multiplex PCR, and its TCRdb copy is limited to in-frame clones, with some not included. The sample contains 180,000 or so clones, about 82% of which appear only once. Everyone who took part was roughly 18 to 89 years old, and they came from about 25 US areas. Assignments of participants to cohorts depended upon their own reported clinical history. The CDR3 runs 14 residues. V was trimmed by 3 bases and J by 4 bases, leaving 10 bases between them. Per the germline V gene, CDR1 is MNHNS and CDR2 is SASEGT.

This chain joins TRBV6-1 and TRBJ1-5, with a weak D call TRBD1 (6 bases). This TCR was sampled from a man aged 35 to 55 with acute COVID-19. Sequencing used PBMCs or T cells enriched from blood (not recorded which). The CDR3 DNA reads as TGTGCCAGCAGTGATCGTGACAGGAATCAGCCCCAGCATTTT. Translating gives CASSDRDRNQPQHF.